This T cell receptor (beta chain) came from a study of T cell repertoires in ileal Crohn's disease. Looking at the study overall: M6 samples are neoterminal ileum biopsies from postoperative colonoscopy.

Study-wide results and limits: Within the first postoperative year, endoscopy came at median approximately 6.9 months. Endoscopic recurrence occurred in every patient whose clonality exceeded 26.8%.

TCRdb keeps only in-frame clones here, not all; method: immunoSEQ multiplex PCR. The sample has around 5,600 clones, 65% to 85% seen once. V lost 8 bases to trimming and J lost 6 bases, with 20 bases between them. Germline V gene data show CDR1 as SGHTA and CDR2 as FQGNSA. CDR3 length equals 15 residues. Documented time point: neoterminal ileum biopsy at postoperative endoscopy, about 6 months after surgery. Adults with ileal or ileocolonic Crohn's disease and an indication for resection were eligible. Worth noting for this clone: The antigen is undetermined.

The sequenced material came from ileal tissue. The TCR sequence derives from an adult with Crohn's disease. The J gene is TRBJ2-1, the V gene TRBV7-2; D unresolved. Here the CDR3 reads CASLPPASSGNEQFF. The CDR3 nucleotides read TGTGCCAGCCTCCCGCCAGCGTCGTCGGGCAATGAGCAGTTCTTC.